One and the same sample provided the 14 T cell receptor beta chains below, sequenced in a study of CD4 T cells in relation to SARS-CoV-2 and coronaviruses. Before the COVID-19 pandemic, during about 2010-2019, CD4+ T cells were taken from unexposed donors. Assay used: immunoSEQ multiplex PCR; TCRdb lists only in-frame clones, some missing. The sample shows roughly 60,000 clones, about 95% of them seen only once. Sequencing used naive CD4+ T cells from PBMCs. The sample's subset: naive CD4+ T cells isolated by negative enrichment. These receptors were obtained from a human donor in good health.

The genes are TRBV6-5 and TRBJ2-7, with D tentatively TRBD2 (6 bases). CDR1 and CDR2 (germline): MNHEY, SVGAGI. The CDR3 is made up of 14 amino acids. The V end lost 6 bases, the J end lost 0 bases, and 12 bases lay between the germline ends. The CDR3 sequence: CASREGRFSYEQYF. The CDR3 coding sequence is TGTGCCAGCAGGGAGGGCCGTTTCTCCTACGAGCAGTACTTC.

The chain joins TRBV28 to TRBJ2-7; D gene unclear. Trimming removed 2 bases at V and 5 bases at J, with 16 bases between. Germline V CDR1 and CDR2: MDHEN, SYDVKM. The CDR3 has 15 amino acids. CDR3 DNA sequence: TGTGCCAGCAGTTTACCGCAAGTTGGGTCGAACGAGCAGTACTTC. This translates into CASSLPQVGSNEQYF.

The CDR3 nucleotides read TGTGCCAGCAGCGCAGGGACAGGGCCCACTGAAGCTTTCTTT. Translation gives CASSAGTGPTEAFF. The genes are TRBV5-4 and TRBJ1-1; 9 bases fit TRBD1. Trimming removed 4 bases from V and 4 bases from J; junction bases left unmatched: 5. CDR1 and CDR2 from the germline V gene are SGHNT and YYREEE (reference sequence). The CDR3 length is 14 residues.

As DNA, the CDR3 is TGTGCCAGCAGCTTAGGTGCGGGTAATCAGCCCCAGCATTTT. It is translated as CASSLGAGNQPQHF. The rearrangement links TRBV7-9 to TRBJ1-5; D gene ambiguous. Germline CDR1 is SEHNR and CDR2 is FQNEAQ (reference sequence). V lost 1 base to trimming and J lost 4 bases, with 8 bases between them. The CDR3 runs to 14 residues.

The chain combines TRBV7-9 with TRBJ1-5; 7 bases are shared with TRBD1. The germline gives CDR1 SEHNR, CDR2 FQNEAQ (reference sequence). Trimming took 6 bases from V and 3 from J; bases not matched to a gene: 5. The CDR3 contains 14 residues. CDR3 nucleotides: TGTGCCAGCAGGGGCGGACAGGACAATCAGCCCCAGCATTTT. Amino acids: CASRGGQDNQPQHF.

The V and J genes are TRBV27 and TRBJ1-2; a possible D gene is TRBD1 (6 bases). The CDR3 totals 14 residues. Trimming left V 7 bases short and J 7 bases short, with 19 bases between. Germline CDR1 reads MNHEY; CDR2 reads SMNVEV (reference sequence). The CDR3 coding sequence is TGTGCCAGCACCGACCGCCCAGGGGCTGGTGGCTACACCTTC. Translated, it gives CASTDRPGAGGYTF.

The genes are TRBV5-1 and TRBJ2-6; D gene ambiguous. Germline V gene data show CDR1 as SGHRS and CDR2 as YFSETQ. Trimming stripped 2 bases from V and 0 bases from J, with 9 bases between. The CDR3 is 16 residues long. The CDR3 is CASSFAPPSGANVLTF. The CDR3 coding sequence is TGCGCCAGCAGCTTCGCGCCCCCCTCTGGGGCCAACGTCCTGACTTTC. The full variable domain, completed using reference TRBV5-1 and TRBJ2-6, is KAGVTQTPRYLIKTRGQQVTLSCSPISGHRSVSWYQQTPGQGLQFLFEYFSETQRNKGNFPGRFSGRQFSNSRSEMNVSTLELGDSALYLCASSFAPPSGANVLTFGAGSRLTVL.

V gene TRBV2 combines with J gene TRBJ1-4, with D possibly TRBD1 on 5 matching bases. The CDR3 is made up of 13 amino acids. Trimming shortened V by 5 bases and J by 5 bases, and 9 bases separated the two germline ends. Looked up from germline, CDR1 is SNHLY and CDR2 is FYNNEI. The CDR3 region has the DNA TGTGCCAGCAGTCAGGGTGGAAATGAAAAACTGTTTTTT. It specifies CASSQGGNEKLFF. The full variable domain, in which reference TRBV2 and TRBJ1-4 provide the parts outside the CDR3, is EPEVTQTPSHQVTQMGQEVILRCVPISNHLYFYWYRQILGQKVEFLVSFYNNEISEKSEIFDDQFSVERPDGSNFTLKIRSTKLEDSAMYFCASSQGGNEKLFFGSGTQLSVL.

The chain uses TRBV6-5 and TRBJ1-2; 9 bases match TRBD1. The germline V gene has CDR1 MNHEY and CDR2 SVGAGI. The CDR3 is 14 amino acids. V shed 6 bases and J 4 bases; nucleotides not matched to a gene: 6. CDR3 in DNA: TGTGCCAGCAGCAGGACGGGACAGGGCTATGGCTACACCTTC. Translation: CASSRTGQGYGYTF.

This clone was observed a single time. CDR3 loop: CASSSGRTTNEKLFF. The CDR3 bases are TGCGCCAGCAGCTCGGGACGGACAACTAATGAAAAACTGTTTTTT. This sequence joins TRBV5-1 and TRBJ1-4, with a possible D match to TRBD1 (5 bases). CDR3 length: 15 residues. V dropped 3 bases and J dropped 0 bases, with 9 bases sitting between them. Per germline, CDR1 SGHRS and CDR2 YFSETQ.

The V gene is TRBV5-5, the J gene TRBJ1-1; D remains ambiguous. Trimming cost V 0 bases and J 4 bases, with 13 bases left between them. The CDR3 is 15 residues long. Germline assignment: CDR1 SGHKS and CDR2 YYEKEE (reference sequence). DNA of the CDR3: TGTGCCAGCAGCTTGGCCAACCCCGAGACCACTGAAGCTTTCTTT. As protein: CASSLANPETTEAFF. The variable domain in full, completed from reference TRBV5-5 and TRBJ1-1, reads DAGVTQSPTHLIKTRGQQVTLRCSPISGHKSVSWYQQVLGQGPQFIFQYYEKEERGRGNFPDRFSARQFPNYSSELNVNALLLGDSALYLCASSLANPETTEAFFGQGTRLTVV.

The chain carries TRBV7-6 and TRBJ1-1; D may be TRBD1 (6 bases). Germline loops: CDR1 SGHVS, CDR2 FNYEAQ. V was cut by 3 bases and J by 7 bases, with 15 bases left in between. CDR3 length: 14 residues. The CDR3 spells CASSFLGRGSEAFF. CDR3 coding DNA: TGTGCCAGCAGCTTTTTAGGTAGGGGGAGTGAAGCTTTCTTT.

The chain joins TRBV7-2 to TRBJ1-5, with D possibly TRBD1 on 6 matching bases. Per germline, CDR1 SGHTA and CDR2 FQGNSA. The ends were cut back, 5 bases at V and 0 bases at J, with 11 bases in the middle. This CDR3 has 15 residues. The CDR3 loop reads CASSAGQSSNQPQHF. The CDR3, as DNA: TGTGCCAGCAGCGCTGGACAGTCTAGCAATCAGCCCCAGCATTTT. Complete variable domain (other parts from reference TRBV7-2 and TRBJ1-5): GAGVSQSPSNKVTEKGKDVELRCDPISGHTALYWYRQSLGQGLEFLIYFQGNSAPDKSGLPSDRFSAERTGGSVSTLTIQRTQQEDSAVYLCASSAGQSSNQPQHFGDGTRLSIL.

The chain combines TRBV28 with TRBJ2-1; TRBD1 aligns across 10 bases. Per germline, CDR1 MDHEN and CDR2 SYDVKM. This CDR3 comprises 15 residues. J gave up 9 bases and V 7 bases, and 12 bases lay outside the gene matches. The CDR3 loop is CASTQPGQGHIEQFF. DNA of the CDR3: TGTGCCAGCACCCAACCGGGACAGGGGCATATTGAGCAGTTCTTC.